This T cell receptor (beta chain) was recorded in a study of T-cell memory formation after mild COVID-19. A single record per CDR3 protein comes from TCRdb applying MiXCR to the 5' RACE reads. This sample yields about 180,000 distinct CDR3 sequences, of which approximately 16% are seen a single time; approximately 2.1% belongs to the top ten. The CDR3 is 14 residues long. Germline trimming cut 4 bases from V and 4 bases from J; bases unmatched to any gene: 5. Germline CDR1 is SEHNR and CDR2 is FQNEAQ (reference sequence). This clonotype was detected a few times. Sequencing used PBMCs or a T cell subset sorted from them (not recorded which). This TCR came from an adult woman who had mild COVID-19 (a few samples of this study predate the infection). Cell type and time point are not known. The rearrangement joins TRBV7-9 to TRBJ2-7; the match to TRBD1 covers 9 bases. The CDR3 region is CASSYEGQGYEQYF. The CDR3 DNA reads TGTGCCAGCAGCTATGAGGGACAGGGTTACGAGCAGTACTTC.